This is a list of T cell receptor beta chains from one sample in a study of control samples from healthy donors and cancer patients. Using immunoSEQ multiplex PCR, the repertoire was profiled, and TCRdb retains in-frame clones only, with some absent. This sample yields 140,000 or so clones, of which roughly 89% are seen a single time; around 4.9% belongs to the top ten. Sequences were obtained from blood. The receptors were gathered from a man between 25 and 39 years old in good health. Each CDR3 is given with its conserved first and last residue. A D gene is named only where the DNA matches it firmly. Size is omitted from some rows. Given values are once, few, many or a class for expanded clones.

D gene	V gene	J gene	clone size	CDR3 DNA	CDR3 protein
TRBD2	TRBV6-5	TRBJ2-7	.	TGTGCCAGCAGTCGCGAGCGGGACGGGGAGCAGTACTTC	CASSRERDGEQYF
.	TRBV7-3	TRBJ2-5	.	TGTGCCAGCAGCTTACAGGAGACCCAGTACTTC	CASSLQETQYF
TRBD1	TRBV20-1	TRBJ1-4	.	TGCAGTGCTCGTGAGGGGGCCCTTAATGAAAAACTGTTTTTT	CSAREGALNEKLFF
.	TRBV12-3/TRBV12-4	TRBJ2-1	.	TGTGCCAGCAGCCCGGGACTGAACAATGAGCAGTTCTTC	CASSPGLNNEQFF
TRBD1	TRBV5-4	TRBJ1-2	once	TGTGCCAGCAGCCCCTGGACAGGGAAAGGCTACACCTTC	CASSPWTGKGYTF
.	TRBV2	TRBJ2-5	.	TGTGCCAGCAGAGGCAGGGGAAGAGAGACCCAGTACTTC	CASRGRGRETQYF
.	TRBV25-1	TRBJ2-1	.	TGTGCCAGCAGTGGGCCGTTGGATGAGCAGTTCTTC	CASSGPLDEQFF
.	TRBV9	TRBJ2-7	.	TGTGCCAGCAGCGCACCGACAGCCTACGAGCAGTACTTC	CASSAPTAYEQYF
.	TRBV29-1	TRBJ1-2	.	TGCAGCGTTGAAACTGGGGATCTAAACTATGGCTACACCTTC	CSVETGDLNYGYTF
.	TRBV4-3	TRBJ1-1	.	TGCGCCAGCAGAGTCGGACAGCACAACACTGAAGCTTTCTTT	CASRVGQHNTEAFF
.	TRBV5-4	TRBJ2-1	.	TGTGCCAGCACGCAACAGGGTTCCTACAATGAGCAGTTCTTC	CASTQQGSYNEQFF
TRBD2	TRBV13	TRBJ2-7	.	TGTGCCAGCAGAATTTCTAGCGGGATCTCCTACGAGCAGTACTTC	CASRISSGISYEQYF
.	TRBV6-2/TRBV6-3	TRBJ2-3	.	TGTGCCAGCAGTTACCCCTACGGGGGAAGAGTCACAGATACGCAGTATTTT	CASSYPYGGRVTDTQYF
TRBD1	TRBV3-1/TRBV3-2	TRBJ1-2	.	TGTGCCAGCAGCCAAGACTCTGGACAGGACGTGGGCTACACCTTC	CASSQDSGQDVGYTF
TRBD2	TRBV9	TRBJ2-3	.	TGTGCCAGCAGCCCCCGGACTAGAGGGATATCTAGCACAGATACGCAGTATTTT	CASSPRTRGISSTDTQYF
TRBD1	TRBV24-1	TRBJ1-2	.	TGTGCCACCAGTGATCCGACAGGGAACTATGGCTACACCTTC	CATSDPTGNYGYTF
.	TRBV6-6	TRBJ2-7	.	TGTGCCAGCAGTAGCACAGGGCCAGGCTACGAGCAGTACTTC	CASSSTGPGYEQYF
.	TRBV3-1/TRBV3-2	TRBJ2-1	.	TGTGCCAGCAGCCAAGATCCGAGCGGGTCCTACAATGAGCAGTTCTTC	CASSQDPSGSYNEQFF
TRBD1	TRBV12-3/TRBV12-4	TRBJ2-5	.	TGTGCCAGCAGTGACAGGGAAAAAGAGACCCAGTACTTC	CASSDREKETQYF
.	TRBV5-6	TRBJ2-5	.	TGTGCCAGCAGCTTGCCCGGTTTGCAAGAGACCCAGTACTTC	CASSLPGLQETQYF
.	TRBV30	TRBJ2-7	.	TGTGCCTGGAGTGTGGGTAGCGGAGGGATGTACGAGCAGTACTTC	CAWSVGSGGMYEQYF
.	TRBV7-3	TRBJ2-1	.	TGTGCCAGCAGCTTATTGCCGAGTAGCTCCTACAATGAGCAGTTCTTC	CASSLLPSSSYNEQFF
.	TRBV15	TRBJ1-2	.	TGTGCCACCAGCACTGGGGGGAGGGATGGCTACACCTTC	CATSTGGRDGYTF
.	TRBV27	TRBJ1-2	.	TGTGCCAGCAGTCCGAACGCTAGGGTCCACGGTGGTGGCTACACCTTC	CASSPNARVHGGGYTF
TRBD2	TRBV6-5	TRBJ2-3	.	TGTGCCAGCAGATTACTAGCGGGGGGGCCGGATACGCAGTATTTT	CASRLLAGGPDTQYF
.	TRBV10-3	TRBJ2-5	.	TGTGCCATCAGTGAGCCCCTTAAAGAGACCCAGTACTTC	CAISEPLKETQYF